This T cell receptor beta chain comes out of a study of blood T cells in healthy people across ages. Germline CDR1 LNHDA, CDR2 SQIVND (reference sequence). The CDR3 is 12 amino acids. V lost 1 base and J lost 8, with 8 bases in between. With a J-beta primer mix and a sample-barcoded 5' primer, a second PCR ran roughly 6 to 11 cycles. TCRdb reprocessed the 5' RACE reads via MiXCR and lists one record per CDR3 protein. Here the sample spans some 890,000 distinct CDR3 sequences, 25% to 35% being singletons. This sample also belongs to another study, concerning T cells of mothers and their children.

Input material: blood. The source is a woman aged 40 to 49 in good health. This chain connects TRBV19 to TRBJ1-2; no clear D gene. As DNA, the CDR3 is TGTGCCAGTAGTATAGGGGAGGTCGGCTACACCTTC. Translation gives CASSIGEVGYTF.